This T cell receptor (beta chain) was documented in a study of CD8 T cells in ankylosing spondylitis. The authors made TCR beta libraries by quantitative 5'-RACE with molecular barcodes. TCRdb re-derived calls from the 5' RACE reads in MiXCR, one entry per CDR3 protein. The table lists approximately 140,000 distinct CDR3 sequences, 9.3% of them singletons. This clonotype was recorded at least ten times. Germline-derived CDR1 and CDR2 are SGHTA and FQGNSA. Trimming removed 4 bases from V and 9 bases from J, with 16 bases in between. The CDR3 has 14 amino acids. The sequencing input was blood, either unsorted or a sorted T cell fraction (not recorded which). The chain couples TRBV7-2 to TRBJ2-1; no clear D. The sequence was collected from a male donor with ankylosing spondylitis or in good health (not recorded which). This CDR3 reads CASSYPVTRGEQFF. CDR3 sequence (DNA): TGTGCCAGCAGCTACCCGGTGACGCGAGGTGAGCAGTTCTTC.